The 3 T cell receptor beta chains below come from one sample, sequenced in a study of cytomegalovirus exposure and HLA in healthy donors. In the PCR, 60 Vbeta and 13 Jbeta primers were used. Assay used: immunoSEQ multiplex PCR; TCRdb lists only in-frame clones, some missing. Among fewer than 250,000 clones listed, about four fifths were seen once. What was sequenced was PBMCs. The receptors stem from a woman aged 45-59 years in good health and CMV-seropositive.

The chain is built from TRBV10-3 and TRBJ1-1; 7 nucleotides align to TRBD1. The CDR3 runs to 15 residues. The V gene end was trimmed by 3 bases and the J gene end by 3 bases; junction bases not matched to a gene: 7. Germline CDR1 is ENHRY and CDR2 is SYGVKD. The CDR3 sequence: CAISDTGESDTEAFF. CDR3 coding DNA: TGTGCCATCAGTGATACAGGGGAATCGGACACTGAAGCTTTCTTT.

The chain carries TRBV11-2 and TRBJ1-3, with 9 bases lining up with TRBD1. CDR1 is SGHAT, CDR2 FQNNGV, per germline. There are 16 residues in the CDR3. Trimming cost V 0 bases and J 4 bases; bases outside gene matches: 4. CDR3 bases: TGTGCCAGCAGCTTAGACCTGGGACAGGGAGGAAACACCATATATTTT. As protein: CASSLDLGQGGNTIYF.

The J gene is TRBJ2-5, the V gene TRBV5-6; D is perhaps TRBD1 (6 bases). From germline, CDR1 is SGHDT and CDR2 YYEEEE. The CDR3 is made up of 14 amino acids. V lost 5 bases and J 9 bases, leaving 20 bases between the germline ends. CDR3 in amino acids: CASREWGLPGAQYF. Written as DNA, the CDR3 is TGTGCCAGCAGGGAGTGGGGGCTCCCCGGGGCCCAGTACTTC.